The next 18 T cell receptor beta chains were all read from a single sample in a study of cytomegalovirus exposure and HLA in healthy donors. Only in-frame clones appear in the TCRdb table, and some are missing; sequencing was by immunoSEQ multiplex PCR. Of 200,000 to 250,000 clones in the sample, approximately 80% were seen once. The sequenced sample consisted of PBMCs. These receptors were obtained from a woman younger than 45 in good health and CMV-seropositive.

There are a few counts of this clone. V and J are TRBV30 and TRBJ1-2; D is unresolved. Trimming removed 5 bases from V and 0 bases from J, with 10 bases in between. CDR1 GTSNPN and CDR2 SVGIG come from the germline V gene (reference sequence). This CDR3 is built from 13 residues. DNA for the CDR3: TGTGCCTGGCAGACTAGTACTAACTATGGCTACACCTTC. This translates into CAWQTSTNYGYTF.

This rearrangement joins TRBV6-5 to TRBJ2-1, with a weak D call TRBD2 (6 bases). The germline V gene encodes CDR1 MNHEY and CDR2 SVGAGI. There are 15 residues in the CDR3. Trimming took 2 bases from V and 4 from J, leaving 12 bases between them. The CDR3 protein is CASSYDGRDYNEQFF. In nucleotides, the CDR3 is TGTGCCAGCAGTTACGACGGGAGAGATTACAATGAGCAGTTCTTC.

With respect to this clone: This same CDR3 is encoded by further DNA sequences in the sample. V gene TRBV27 combines with J gene TRBJ2-3; D is undetermined. This CDR3 region has 12 residues. Germline V CDR1 and CDR2: MNHEY, SMNVEV (reference sequence). The V and J ends lost 5 bases and 0 bases respectively, with 3 bases between them. CDR3 DNA: TGTGCCAGCAGTCAGAGCACAGATACGCAGTATTTT. Translation gives CASSQSTDTQYF.

This clone was seen a handful of times. The chain employs TRBV14 and TRBJ2-7; 9 bases are a match to TRBD1. V gave up 4 bases and J gave up 0 bases; unmatched junction bases: 4. The CDR3 has 15 amino acids. Germline V gives CDR1 SGHDN, CDR2 FVKESK. The CDR3 is CASSPVDRGSYEQYF. The CDR3 nucleotides are TGTGCCAGCAGCCCCGTGGACAGGGGCTCCTACGAGCAGTACTTC. Variable domain in full (rest from reference TRBV14 and TRBJ2-7): EAGVTQFPSHSVIEKGQTVTLRCDPISGHDNLYWYRRVMGKEIKFLLHFVKESKQDESGMPNNRFLAERTGGTYSTLKVQPAELEDSGVYFCASSPVDRGSYEQYFGPGTRLTVT.

This clone was detected only once. The same CDR3 is also encoded by other DNA sequences in this sample. The V gene is TRBV27, the J gene TRBJ1-5; D gene ambiguous. V was cut by 0 bases and J by 1 base, with 1 base left in between. Germline CDR1 and CDR2: MNHEY and SMNVEV (reference sequence). There are 13 residues in the CDR3. The CDR3 here is CASSLSSNQPQHF. DNA for the CDR3: TGTGCCAGCAGTTTATCCAGCAATCAGCCCCAGCATTTT.

This chain uses TRBV27 with TRBJ2-7; TRBD1 matches at 9 bases. This CDR3 contains 14 residues. Germline CDR1 and CDR2: MNHEY and SMNVEV (reference sequence). With 3 bases clipped from V and 4 bases from J, the junction kept 4 bases outside the gene matches. Here the CDR3 DNA reads TGTGCCAGCAGTTTCTTCGGACAGGGGTACGAGCAGTACTTC. It codes for CASSFFGQGYEQYF.

The chain employs TRBV2 and TRBJ2-1, with D uncertain. Per the germline V gene, CDR1 is SNHLY and CDR2 is FYNNEI. This CDR3 is built from 15 residues. V was cut by 8 bases and J by 0 bases, with 14 bases left in between. Written as DNA, the CDR3 is TGTGCCAGCGGTAGGCAGGCGAGCTCCTACAATGAGCAGTTCTTC. This codes for CASGRQASSYNEQFF.

This chain uses TRBV27 with TRBJ1-1; D unresolved. Germline lookup yields CDR1 MNHEY and CDR2 SMNVEV (reference sequence). Trimming pared 5 bases from V and 1 base from J, leaving 14 bases between. The CDR3 spans 15 residues. Here the CDR3 DNA reads TGTGCCAGCAGTCACGAAAACCCCTCGAACACTGAAGCTTTCTTT. Its translation is CASSHENPSNTEAFF.

The chain has TRBV9 and TRBJ2-3; no firm D call. The CDR3 consists of 13 residues. CDR1 is SGDLS and CDR2 is YYNGEE in the germline V gene. V shed 4 bases and J shed 6 bases, with 12 bases lying between them. The CDR3 DNA is TGTGCCAGCAGCCCGAACTTTGGGGATACGCAGTATTTT. This gives the protein CASSPNFGDTQYF.

The chain links TRBV7-9 to TRBJ1-2, with TRBD1 identical over 7 bases. Unmatched junction bases numbered 18, after V lost 5 bases and J lost 0 bases. CDR3 length: 19 residues. The germline V gene has CDR1 SEHNR and CDR2 FQNEAQ (reference sequence). CDR3 nucleotide sequence: TGTGCCAGCAGCGACCGGGACAGAACGTTGGGTATCACTAACTATGGCTACACCTTC. Translated, it gives CASSDRDRTLGITNYGYTF. Variable domain in full (rest from reference TRBV7-9 and TRBJ1-2): DTGVSQNPRHKITKRGQNVTFRCDPISEHNRLYWYRQTLGQGPEFLTYFQNEAQLEKSRLLSDRFSAERPKGSFSTLEIQRTEQGDSAMYLCASSDRDRTLGITNYGYTFGSGTRLTVV.

The chain recombines TRBV29-1 with TRBJ2-3, with D perhaps TRBD1 or TRBD2 (5 bases each). Germline lookup yields CDR1 SQVTM and CDR2 ANQGSEA. CDR3 length equals 12 residues. Between the trimmed V and J ends, which lost 6 bases and 10 bases, there was a span of 17 bases. The CDR3 reads CSVRPSEGSQYF. CDR3 coding DNA: TGCAGCGTGCGCCCCAGTGAGGGGTCGCAGTATTTT.

The V call is TRBV6-1, the J call TRBJ2-1, with TRBD1 matching 7 bases. Trimming at V came to 10 bases and at J to 9 bases, leaving 12 bases not matched to a gene. This CDR3 spans 13 amino acids. Germline lookup yields CDR1 MNHNS and CDR2 SASEGT. The CDR3 bases are TGTGCCATCGCCGGGACAGTGAACCGTGAGCAGTTCTTC. It translates to CAIAGTVNREQFF.

The chain links TRBV30 to TRBJ1-1; TRBD1 agrees at 7 bases. J gave up 1 base and V 2 bases, and 4 bases lay outside the gene matches. The V gene's germline CDR1 is GTSNPN and CDR2 SVGIG (reference sequence). The CDR3 covers 14 residues. CDR3 residues: CAWSSGQQNTEAFF. The CDR3 region has the DNA TGTGCCTGGAGTTCGGGACAGCAGAACACTGAAGCTTTCTTT.

The chain recombines TRBV5-4 with TRBJ1-2; 7 bases align to TRBD1. Germline values: CDR1 SGHNT, CDR2 YYREEE (reference sequence). The CDR3 contains 14 residues. Trimming removed 3 bases from V and 3 bases from J; junction bases left unmatched: 5. The CDR3 bases are TGTGCCAGCAGCTCGCGACAGGGAGACTATGGCTACACCTTC. It translates to CASSSRQGDYGYTF.

The gene calls are TRBV29-1 and TRBJ2-1; the D is unclear. CDR1 is SQVTM and CDR2 is ANQGSEA in the germline V gene. This CDR3 is built from 14 residues. The V and J ends lost 4 bases and 6 bases respectively, with 16 bases between them. CDR3 in DNA: TGCAGCGTTGTAAAAGGTTCGTGGGGCAATGAGCAGTTCTTC. It specifies CSVVKGSWGNEQFF.

The rearrangement uses TRBV27 and TRBJ2-5, with a possible D match to TRBD1 (6 bases). The V and J ends lost 4 bases and 4 bases respectively, with 16 bases between them. The CDR3 length is 15 residues. Looked up from germline, CDR1 is MNHEY and CDR2 is SMNVEV (reference sequence). The CDR3 here is CASSSLRGKGETQYF. CDR3 sequence (DNA): TGTGCCAGCAGTTCCCTCAGGGGAAAGGGAGAGACCCAGTACTTC.

J is TRBJ1-5 and V is TRBV27, with D perhaps TRBD1 (5 bases). From germline, CDR1 is MNHEY and CDR2 SMNVEV (reference sequence). V was trimmed by 2 bases and J by 5 bases, leaving 19 bases between them. The CDR3 spans 17 residues. The CDR3 DNA is TGTGCCAGCAGTTTACGGCAGGGTGGACTCGATCATCAGCCCCAGCATTTT. Translating it yields CASSLRQGGLDHQPQHF.

The chain carries TRBV30 and TRBJ2-2; 7 nucleotides match TRBD2. CDR3 size: 14 residues. The V gene end was trimmed by 4 bases and the J gene end by 0 bases; junction bases not matched to a gene: 2. Germline assignment: CDR1 GTSNPN and CDR2 SVGIG (reference sequence). The CDR3 loop reads CAWTSGANTGELFF. The CDR3 DNA sequence: TGTGCCTGGACTAGCGGAGCGAACACCGGGGAGCTGTTTTTT.